Listed below are T cell receptor beta chains from one sample, sequenced in a study of siplizumab effects on memory and regulatory T cells. Profiling relied on immunoSEQ multiplex PCR, and the TCRdb table lists in-frame clones only, not all of them. The sample contains over 60,000 clones, 75% to 95% of which appear only once. Sequencing used CD8+ T cells sorted from blood. The receptors were sampled from a human donor in good health. CDR3s include the opening cysteine and the closing phenylalanine or tryptophan. Fields, in order: V gene, J gene, clone size, D gene, CDR3 protein, CDR3 DNA. D genes are given only for firm matches. Only part of the rows carry a size: once, few, many, or a class if the clone is expanded.

>TRBV19|TRBJ2-7|-|-
CASSILSRGRNEQYF
TGTGCCAGTAGTATTCTCTCCAGGGGACGGAACGAGCAGTACTTC
>TRBV27|TRBJ2-5|-|-
CASSGNRGGGGTQYF
TGTGCCAGCAGTGGAAACAGAGGGGGGGGTGGGACCCAGTACTTC
>TRBV19|TRBJ2-2|-|-
CASSWRDRTDPGELFF
TGTGCCAGTAGTTGGAGGGATCGAACAGACCCCGGGGAGCTGTTTTTT
>TRBV19|TRBJ1-1|-|-
CASSIGEDGRWLEAFF
TGTGCCAGTAGTATTGGGGAGGACGGACGGTGGCTTGAAGCTTTCTTT
>TRBV6-5|TRBJ2-1|-|-
CASSYYPSSYNEQFF
TGTGCCAGCAGCTATTACCCGAGCTCCTACAATGAGCAGTTCTTC
>TRBV6-5|TRBJ1-1|once|-
CASSLNGFTIEAFF
TGTGCCAGCAGTTTGAACGGGTTCACTATTGAAGCTTTCTTT
>TRBV11-3|TRBJ2-2|-|TRBD2
CASSYGTSAGELFF
TGTGCCAGCAGTTATGGGACTAGTGCCGGGGAGCTGTTTTTT
>TRBV15|TRBJ2-7|few|-
CATRDRGGTYEQYF
TGTGCCACCAGAGATAGGGGCGGAACCTACGAGCAGTACTTC
>TRBV7-9|TRBJ2-1|-|TRBD1
CASSAGQGANEQFF
TGTGCCAGCAGCGCTGGACAGGGGGCAAATGAGCAGTTCTTC
>TRBV6-1|TRBJ1-5|few|-
CASSEGKGSQPQHF
TGTGCCAGCAGTGAGGGCAAGGGAAGCCAGCCCCAGCATTTT
>TRBV10-3|TRBJ1-2|-|-
CAISEKTDIDYGYTF
TGTGCCATCAGTGAGAAGACTGACATAGACTATGGCTACACCTTC
>TRBV27|TRBJ2-1|-|TRBD2
CASSLGTSGRGEQFF
TGTGCCAGCAGTCTCGGGACTAGCGGGAGGGGTGAGCAGTTCTTC
>TRBV4-2|TRBJ2-3|-|TRBD2
CASSQGLAGGTDTQYF
TGTGCCAGCAGCCAAGGACTAGCGGGGGGCACAGATACGCAGTATTTT
>TRBV19|TRBJ2-1|-|TRBD2
CASSISSGSDEQFF
TGTGCCAGTAGTATCTCTAGCGGGAGCGATGAGCAGTTCTTC
>TRBV15|TRBJ2-1|-|-
CATSRSTGNEQFF
TGTGCCACCAGCAGATCCACAGGGAATGAGCAGTTCTTC
>TRBV2|TRBJ2-7|-|TRBD2
CASSEYLGLAGGYEQYF
TGTGCCAGCAGTGAATACCTGGGACTAGCGGGGGGTTACGAGCAGTACTTC
>TRBV7-9|TRBJ1-5|-|-
CASRSGSNQPQHF
TGTGCCAGCAGGTCGGGGAGCAATCAGCCCCAGCATTTT
>TRBV4-1|TRBJ1-1|once|TRBD1
CASSQGSPGQMNTEAFF
TGCGCCAGCAGCCAAGGTTCGCCGGGACAGATGAACACTGAAGCTTTCTTT
>TRBV19|TRBJ2-1|-|TRBD2
CASSIYGLASYEQFF
TGTGCCAGTAGTATCTATGGACTAGCGTCATATGAGCAGTTCTTC
>TRBV29-1|TRBJ1-1|-|-
CSVSAMNTEAFF
TGCAGCGTTTCAGCTATGAACACTGAAGCTTTCTTT
>TRBV5-8|TRBJ2-7|-|-
CASRNNEHSYEQYF
TGTGCCAGCAGGAACAATGAACACTCCTACGAGCAGTACTTC
>TRBV7-9|TRBJ1-1|-|-
CASSSGTENTEAFF
TGTGCCAGCAGTTCCGGGACGGAGAACACTGAAGCTTTCTTT
>TRBV4-1|TRBJ2-5|-|-
CASSQGLQETQYF
TGCGCCAGCAGCCAGGGCTTACAAGAGACCCAGTACTTC
>TRBV7-9|TRBJ2-7|-|TRBD1
CASLTGTYEQYF
TGTGCCAGCCTGACAGGGACCTACGAGCAGTACTTC
>TRBV2|TRBJ2-6|-|-
CASSERDSGANVLTF
TGTGCCAGCAGTGAACGTGACTCTGGGGCCAACGTCCTGACTTTC
>TRBV11-2|TRBJ2-5|-|TRBD2
CASSWGLADGETQYF
TGTGCCAGCAGCTGGGGACTAGCGGACGGGGAGACCCAGTACTTC
>TRBV27|TRBJ1-5|-|-
CASSLAGDQPQHF
TGTGCCAGCAGTTTGGCCGGGGATCAGCCCCAGCATTTT
>TRBV2|TRBJ2-3|-|TRBD2
CASSEYRIGTTSGGSTDTQYF
TGTGCCAGCAGTGAATACCGAATAGGAACGACTAGCGGGGGCAGCACAGATACGCAGTATTTT
>TRBV6-6|TRBJ2-7|-|-
CTSSYGAGAYEQYF
TGTACCAGCAGTTACGGGGCAGGAGCCTACGAGCAGTACTTC
>TRBV11-1|TRBJ1-1|few|-
CASSFGQPEAFF
TGTGCCAGCAGCTTTGGGCAGCCTGAAGCTTTCTTT
>TRBV6-1|TRBJ1-2|-|-
CASSVRLPTNYGYTF
TGTGCCAGCAGTGTACGTCTGCCAACCAACTATGGCTACACCTTC
>TRBV5-4|TRBJ1-1|-|-
CASSLGRVGPEAFF
TGTGCCAGCAGCTTGGGTCGGGTTGGTCCTGAAGCTTTCTTT
>TRBV19|TRBJ1-2|few|-
CASTLSGAANYGYTF
TGTGCCAGTACCCTCTCAGGGGCAGCGAACTATGGCTACACCTTC
>TRBV7-9|TRBJ2-3|-|TRBD1
CASSNRQGSTDTQYF
TGTGCCAGCAGCAACCGACAGGGATCCACAGATACGCAGTATTTT
>TRBV9|TRBJ2-2|-|-
CASSVAPGETGELFF
TGTGCCAGCAGCGTAGCACCAGGGGAAACCGGGGAGCTGTTTTTT
>TRBV4-1|TRBJ1-2|-|TRBD1
CASSQDGQGVYGYTF
TGCGCCAGCAGCCAAGATGGACAGGGGGTCTATGGCTACACCTTC
>TRBV10-3|TRBJ1-4|-|-
CAISESDSGIGEKLFF
TGTGCCATCAGTGAGTCAGACTCAGGGATTGGGGAAAAACTGTTTTTT
>TRBV7-6|TRBJ1-6|-|-
CASSWQPQGGNSPLHF
TGTGCCAGCAGCTGGCAACCACAAGGAGGTAATTCACCCCTCCACTTT
>TRBV19|TRBJ1-6|-|-
CASTEGNSPLHF
TGTGCCTCAACTGAGGGAAATTCACCCCTCCACTTT
>TRBV4-1|TRBJ2-5|-|-
CASSQDRTQETQYF
TGCGCCAGCAGCCAAGATCGAACACAAGAGACCCAGTACTTC
>TRBV5-1|TRBJ1-4|-|-
CASSRAVQDLNEKLFF
TGCGCCAGCAGCCGGGCGGTTCAGGACCTTAATGAAAAACTGTTTTTT
>TRBV19|TRBJ2-2|-|TRBD2
CASSTTGGPDGELFF
TGTGCCAGTAGTACGACGGGAGGGCCTGACGGGGAGCTGTTTTTT
>TRBV19|TRBJ1-2|-|-
CASSIDATGLNYGYTF
TGTGCCAGTAGTATCGACGCGACAGGCCTTAACTATGGCTACACCTTC
>TRBV27|TRBJ2-7|-|-
CASSTSGRSPYEQYF
TGTGCCAGCAGTACGAGTGGGAGGAGCCCCTACGAGCAGTACTTC
>TRBV7-8|TRBJ1-5|-|-
CASSLGPLGPQHF
TGTGCCAGCAGCTTAGGGCCGCTAGGTCCCCAGCATTTT
>TRBV7-9|TRBJ2-3|once|-
CASSSSLSGRDSDTQYF
TGTGCCAGCAGCTCTAGTTTAAGCGGGCGAGATTCAGATACGCAGTATTTT
>TRBV19|TRBJ1-1|once|-
CASSIGRGLNTEAFF
TGTGCCAGTAGTATAGGGAGGGGCTTAAACACTGAAGCTTTCTTT
>TRBV27|TRBJ2-1|-|TRBD1
CASRGQGMNEQFF
TGTGCCAGCAGGGGACAGGGGATGAATGAGCAGTTCTTC